The clone carrying this T cell receptor (beta chain) was detected only once. What it recognizes is unknown. The junction had 17 bases not matched to a gene; V was cut back by 6 bases and J by 7 bases. There are 17 residues in the CDR3. The data belong to a study of T cell repertoires in cytomegalovirus infection. Across the whole study: Recently described HLA-C-restricted plus well-studied HLA-B-restricted CMV epitopes were used. General study results and limits: HLA-C-restricted CMV-specific TCR beta clonotypes were dominant in the ex vivo response.

TCRdb re-called the reads through MiXCR, storing one row per CDR3 protein. The sample consists of approximately 260,000 distinct CDR3 sequences, about 20% of them appearing once. The receptor comes from a human donor in good health (CMV status not recorded). Some clones in this sample may be carry-over from other donors' samples. This chain links TRBV12-3 or TRBV12-4 with TRBJ1-1, with 10 bases aligning to TRBD1. The source was cultured PBMCs, collected from culture after CMV antigen stimulation. The CDR3 loop reads CASSPGDRGRTKVEAFF. CDR3 nucleotides: TGTGCCAGCAGCCCCGGCGACAGGGGGCGAACTAAGGTTGAAGCTTTCTTT.